This paragraph covers one TCR beta chain sequence. The data were taken from a study of blood T cell repertoires in COVID-19. Background on the study: The samples span acute and convalescent COVID-19 from the United States, Italy and Spain. T cells, B-cell-depleted T cells, or PBMCs provided the cDNA or gDNA that served as material.

The data were produced by immunoSEQ multiplex PCR, yet TCRdb's version contains in-frame clones alone and is incomplete. The data contain 40,000 or so clones, 74% of them singletons. The clonotype originates from a man in his sixties or seventies with COVID-19, enrolled during active disease. Input material: peripheral blood.

The CDR3 coding sequence is TGTGCCAGCAGTATCACAGGGAGGGCTGAAGCTTTCTTT. It translates to CASSITGRAEAFF. The J gene is TRBJ1-1, the V gene TRBV27; D might be TRBD1 (6 bases). Trimming removed 5 bases from V and 6 bases from J, with 13 bases in between. The CDR3 has 13 amino acids. Germline V gives CDR1 MNHEY, CDR2 SMNVEV (reference sequence).